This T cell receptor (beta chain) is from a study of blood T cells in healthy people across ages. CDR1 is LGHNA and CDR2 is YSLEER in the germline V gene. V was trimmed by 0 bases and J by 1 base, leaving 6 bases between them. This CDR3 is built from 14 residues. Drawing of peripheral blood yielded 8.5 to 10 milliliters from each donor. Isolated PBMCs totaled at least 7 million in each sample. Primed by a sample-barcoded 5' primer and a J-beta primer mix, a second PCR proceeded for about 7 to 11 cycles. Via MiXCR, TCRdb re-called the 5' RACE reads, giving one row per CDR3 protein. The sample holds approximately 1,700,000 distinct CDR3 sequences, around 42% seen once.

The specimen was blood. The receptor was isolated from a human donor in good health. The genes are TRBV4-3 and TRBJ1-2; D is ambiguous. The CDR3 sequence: CASSQEYSNYGYTF. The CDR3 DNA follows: TGCGCCAGCAGCCAAGAATACAGTAACTATGGCTACACCTTC.